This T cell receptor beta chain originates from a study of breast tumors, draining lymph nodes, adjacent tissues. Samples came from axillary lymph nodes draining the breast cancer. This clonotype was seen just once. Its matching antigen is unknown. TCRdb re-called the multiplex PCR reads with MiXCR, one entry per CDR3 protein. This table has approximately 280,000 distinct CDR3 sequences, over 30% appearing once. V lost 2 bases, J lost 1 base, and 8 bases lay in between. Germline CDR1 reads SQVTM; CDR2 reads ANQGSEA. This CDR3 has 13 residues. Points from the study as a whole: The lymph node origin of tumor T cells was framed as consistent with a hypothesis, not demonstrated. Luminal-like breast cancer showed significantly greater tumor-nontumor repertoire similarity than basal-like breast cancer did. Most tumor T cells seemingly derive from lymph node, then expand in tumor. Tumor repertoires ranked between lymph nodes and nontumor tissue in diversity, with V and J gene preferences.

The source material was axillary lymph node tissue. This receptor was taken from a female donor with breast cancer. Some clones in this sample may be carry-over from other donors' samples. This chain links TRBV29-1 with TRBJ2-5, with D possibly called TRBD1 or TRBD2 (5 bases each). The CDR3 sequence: CSVERGAQETQYF. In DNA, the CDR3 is TGCAGCGTTGAAAGAGGGGCCCAAGAGACCCAGTACTTC.